The present TCR beta chain was sequenced within a study of shared clonotypes between healthy human individuals. Concerning this clone: Its target is unknown.

Here immunoSEQ multiplex PCR was the method, and the copy in TCRdb shows in-frame clones only, minus some. This sample has 2 million to 2.5 million clones, with approximately 94% found just once. Findings of the study overall: Generally, estimated richness proved larger in naive subsets than it did in memory subsets.

Germline loops: CDR1 SGHRS, CDR2 YFSETQ. This CDR3 comprises 15 residues. V lost 3 bases and J lost 4, with 17 bases in between. The chain links TRBV5-1 to TRBJ2-7; D is possibly TRBD2 (6 bases). Sequenced input: naive CD4+ T cells sorted from blood. Subset meaning: CD45RA+ positively selected. The sequence derives from a man between 18 and 29 years old in good health. The CDR3: CASSSSGRGRYEQYF. CDR3 in DNA: TGCGCCAGCAGCTCCTCGGGCCGGGGGAGGTACGAGCAGTACTTC.